The rows below give T cell receptor beta chains drawn from one sample of a study of shared clonotypes between healthy human individuals. Here immunoSEQ multiplex PCR was the method, and the copy in TCRdb shows in-frame clones only, minus some. The sample consists of around 980,000 clones, roughly 74% of them appearing once. The sequenced sample consisted of memory CD4+ T cells from PBMCs. The receptors shown here come from a man between 18 and 35 years old in good health. Some clones in this sample may be carry-over from other donors' samples. The CDR3 runs from the conserved cysteine through the conserved F or W. The D gene is left open where the match is weak. Clone size is given for some rows only: seen once, a few or many times, or a class if the clone is expanded.

d_call: TRBD1; v_call: TRBV7-2; j_call: TRBJ1-2; clone_size: NA; cdr3_aa: CASSLAGTGRGYGYTF; cdr3_nt: TGTGCCAGCAGCTTAGCGGGGACAGGGCGGGGGTATGGCTACACCTTC
d_call: NA; v_call: TRBV29-1; j_call: TRBJ1-4; clone_size: few; cdr3_aa: CSVARNEKLFF; cdr3_nt: TGCAGCGTTGCGCGGAATGAAAAACTGTTTTTT
d_call: NA; v_call: TRBV7-2; j_call: TRBJ1-2; clone_size: NA; cdr3_aa: CASSPDQGRALGYTF; cdr3_nt: TGTGCCAGCAGCCCCGATCAGGGACGAGCTCTTGGCTACACCTTC
d_call: TRBD1; v_call: TRBV5-8; j_call: TRBJ1-5; clone_size: once; cdr3_aa: CASSLGQGRHQPQHF; cdr3_nt: TGTGCCAGCAGCTTGGGACAGGGGCGACATCAGCCCCAGCATTTT
d_call: TRBD2; v_call: TRBV5-4; j_call: TRBJ2-5; clone_size: NA; cdr3_aa: CASSAFPSGSRKTQYF; cdr3_nt: TGTGCCAGCAGCGCATTCCCTAGCGGGAGTAGAAAGACCCAGTACTTC
d_call: NA; v_call: TRBV9; j_call: TRBJ2-1; clone_size: once; cdr3_aa: CASSVGDPDGYNEQFF; cdr3_nt: TGTGCCAGCAGCGTTGGTGATCCAGATGGCTACAATGAGCAGTTCTTC
d_call: TRBD2; v_call: TRBV11-2; j_call: TRBJ2-1; clone_size: NA; cdr3_aa: CASSPGTSGRAGRYNEQFF; cdr3_nt: TGTGCCAGCAGCCCCGGGACTAGCGGGAGGGCCGGACGCTACAATGAGCAGTTCTTC
d_call: NA; v_call: TRBV6-5; j_call: TRBJ2-7; clone_size: NA; cdr3_aa: CASTDSYEQYF; cdr3_nt: TGTGCCAGCACTGACTCCTACGAGCAGTACTTC
d_call: TRBD2; v_call: TRBV9; j_call: TRBJ2-2; clone_size: few; cdr3_aa: CASSAGTSGNTGELFF; cdr3_nt: TGTGCCAGCAGCGCCGGGACTAGCGGGAATACCGGGGAGCTGTTTTTT
d_call: NA; v_call: TRBV7-2; j_call: TRBJ1-2; clone_size: few; cdr3_aa: CASSLPHGGIDGYTF; cdr3_nt: TGTGCCAGCAGCCTCCCACATGGGGGGATCGATGGCTACACCTTC
d_call: NA; v_call: TRBV19; j_call: TRBJ1-4; clone_size: NA; cdr3_aa: CASSIRNTEEKLFF; cdr3_nt: TGTGCCAGTAGTATCCGAAACACGGAGGAAAAACTGTTTTTT
d_call: NA; v_call: TRBV7-3; j_call: TRBJ2-1; clone_size: NA; cdr3_aa: CASSLRRSSYNEQFF; cdr3_nt: TGTGCCAGCAGCTTAAGACGTAGCTCCTACAATGAGCAGTTCTTC
d_call: NA; v_call: TRBV15; j_call: TRBJ1-4; clone_size: NA; cdr3_aa: CATSRYRVRDSGNEKLFF; cdr3_nt: TGTGCCACCAGCAGATACAGGGTCAGGGACTCAGGAAATGAAAAACTGTTTTTT
d_call: TRBD1; v_call: TRBV5-1; j_call: TRBJ2-7; clone_size: NA; cdr3_aa: CASSYTGVRVGQYF; cdr3_nt: TGCGCCAGCAGCTACACAGGGGTTAGAGTGGGGCAGTACTTC
d_call: NA; v_call: TRBV9; j_call: TRBJ2-7; clone_size: NA; cdr3_aa: CASSQHDGKTYEQYF; cdr3_nt: TGTGCCAGCAGCCAACATGACGGGAAAACCTACGAGCAGTACTTC
d_call: NA; v_call: TRBV11-3; j_call: TRBJ2-7; clone_size: NA; cdr3_aa: CASSPPGLGYEQYF; cdr3_nt: TGTGCCAGCAGCCCTCCGGGTCTTGGATACGAGCAGTACTTC
d_call: TRBD2; v_call: TRBV2; j_call: TRBJ2-1; clone_size: NA; cdr3_aa: CASSGVGTSGHSYNEQFF; cdr3_nt: TGTGCCAGCAGTGGGGTCGGGACTAGCGGGCACTCCTACAATGAGCAGTTCTTC
d_call: NA; v_call: TRBV6-5; j_call: TRBJ2-5; clone_size: NA; cdr3_aa: CASSFRPTEQETQYF; cdr3_nt: TGTGCCAGCAGTTTTCGGCCGACAGAGCAAGAGACCCAGTACTTC
d_call: NA; v_call: TRBV29-1; j_call: TRBJ1-5; clone_size: NA; cdr3_aa: CSAARDSNQPQHF; cdr3_nt: TGCAGCGCTGCCCGGGATAGTAATCAGCCCCAGCATTTT
d_call: TRBD1; v_call: TRBV7-9; j_call: TRBJ2-7; clone_size: NA; cdr3_aa: CASSLGDSLDEQYF; cdr3_nt: TGTGCCAGCAGCTTAGGGGACAGCTTGGACGAGCAGTACTTC